This T cell receptor (beta chain) was sequenced during a study of T cells in narcolepsy. Sequencing used immunoSEQ multiplex PCR; TCRdb keeps in-frame clones, though not all of them. The table lists around 27,000 clones, approximately 85% of them singletons, with about 1.1% in the top ten. Deletions cut 3 bases from V and 5 bases from J, with 9 bases between. Per germline, CDR1 SGHKS and CDR2 YYEKEE (reference sequence). CDR3 length: 13 residues. Material: CD45RA- memory CD4+ T cells from PBMCs. V is TRBV5-5 and J is TRBJ1-5, with D perhaps matching TRBD1 (5 bases). This clonotype was sampled from a human donor with narcolepsy. This CDR3 reads CASSWTTDQPQHF. The CDR3 DNA follows: TGTGCCAGCAGCTGGACAACCGATCAGCCCCAGCATTTT. Full variable domain (outside the CDR3, taken from reference TRBV5-5 and TRBJ1-5): DAGVTQSPTHLIKTRGQQVTLRCSPISGHKSVSWYQQVLGQGPQFIFQYYEKEERGRGNFPDRFSARQFPNYSSELNVNALLLGDSALYLCASSWTTDQPQHFGDGTRLSIL.